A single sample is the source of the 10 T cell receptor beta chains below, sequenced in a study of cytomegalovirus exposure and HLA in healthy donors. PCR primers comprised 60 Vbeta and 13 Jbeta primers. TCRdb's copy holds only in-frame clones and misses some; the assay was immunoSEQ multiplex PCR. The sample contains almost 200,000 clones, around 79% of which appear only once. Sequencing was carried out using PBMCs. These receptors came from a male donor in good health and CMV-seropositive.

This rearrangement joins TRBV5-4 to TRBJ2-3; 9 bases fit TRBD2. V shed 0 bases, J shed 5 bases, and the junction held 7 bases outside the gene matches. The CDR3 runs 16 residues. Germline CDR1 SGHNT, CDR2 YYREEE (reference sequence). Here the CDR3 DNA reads TGTGCCAGCAGCTTGGGCGGGAGGGCCGAAAGAGATACGCAGTATTTT. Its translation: CASSLGGRAERDTQYF.

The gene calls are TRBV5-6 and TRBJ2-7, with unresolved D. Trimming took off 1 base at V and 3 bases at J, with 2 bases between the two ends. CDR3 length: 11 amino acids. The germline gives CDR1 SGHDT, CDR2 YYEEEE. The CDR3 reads CASSLYYEQYF. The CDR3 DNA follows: TGTGCCAGCAGCTTGTACTACGAGCAGTACTTC. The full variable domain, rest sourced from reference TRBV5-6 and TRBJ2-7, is DAGVTQSPTHLIKTRGQQVTLRCSPKSGHDTVSWYQQALGQGPQFIFQYYEEEERQRGNFPDRFSGHQFPNYSSELNVNALLLGDSALYLCASSLYYEQYFGPGTRLTVT.

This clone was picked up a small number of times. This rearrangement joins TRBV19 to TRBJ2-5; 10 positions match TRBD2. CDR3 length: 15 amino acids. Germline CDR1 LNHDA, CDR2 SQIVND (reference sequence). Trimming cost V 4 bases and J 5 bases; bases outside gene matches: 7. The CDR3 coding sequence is TGTGCCAGTAGTAACCAGCGGGAGGGCCTGGAGACCCAGTACTTC. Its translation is CASSNQREGLETQYF.

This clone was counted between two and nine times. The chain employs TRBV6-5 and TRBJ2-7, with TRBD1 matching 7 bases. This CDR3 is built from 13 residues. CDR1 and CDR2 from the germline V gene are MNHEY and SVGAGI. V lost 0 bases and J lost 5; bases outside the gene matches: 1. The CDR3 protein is CASSYSGGNEQYF. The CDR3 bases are TGTGCCAGCAGTTACTCAGGGGGCAACGAGCAGTACTTC.

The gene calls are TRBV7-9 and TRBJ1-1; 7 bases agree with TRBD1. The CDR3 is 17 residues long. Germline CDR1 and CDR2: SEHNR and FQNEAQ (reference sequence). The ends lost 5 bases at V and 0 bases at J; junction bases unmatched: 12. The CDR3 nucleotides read TGTGCCAGCAGCAGTAGACAGGGAGGAAGACTGAACACTGAAGCTTTCTTT. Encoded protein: CASSSRQGGRLNTEAFF. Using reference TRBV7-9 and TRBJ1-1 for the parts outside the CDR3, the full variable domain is DTGVSQNPRHKITKRGQNVTFRCDPISEHNRLYWYRQTLGQGPEFLTYFQNEAQLEKSRLLSDRFSAERPKGSFSTLEIQRTEQGDSAMYLCASSSRQGGRLNTEAFFGQGTRLTVV.

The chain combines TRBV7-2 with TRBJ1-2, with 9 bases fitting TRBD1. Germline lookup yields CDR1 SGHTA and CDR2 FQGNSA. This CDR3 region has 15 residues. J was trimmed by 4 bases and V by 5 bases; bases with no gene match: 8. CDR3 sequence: CASSGPDRGFYGYTF. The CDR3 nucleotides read TGTGCCAGCAGCGGCCCGGACAGGGGATTCTATGGCTACACCTTC.

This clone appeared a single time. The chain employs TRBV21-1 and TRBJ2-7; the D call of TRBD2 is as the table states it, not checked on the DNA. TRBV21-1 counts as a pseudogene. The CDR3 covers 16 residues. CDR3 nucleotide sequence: TGTGCCAGCAGCAAAGGATCAGCGGGAGGCTCCTACGAGCAGTACTTC. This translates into CASSKGSAGGSYEQYF.

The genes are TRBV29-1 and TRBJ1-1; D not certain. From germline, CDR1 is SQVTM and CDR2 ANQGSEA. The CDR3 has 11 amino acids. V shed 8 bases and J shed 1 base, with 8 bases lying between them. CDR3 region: CSPMRNTEAFF. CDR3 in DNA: TGCAGCCCCATGCGGAACACTGAAGCTTTCTTT.

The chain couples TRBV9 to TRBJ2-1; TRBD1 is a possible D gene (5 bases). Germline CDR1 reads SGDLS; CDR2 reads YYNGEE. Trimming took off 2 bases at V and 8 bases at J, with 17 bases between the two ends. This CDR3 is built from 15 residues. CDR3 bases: TGTGCCAGCAGCGTTACAGGCAGGGATTTCTATGAGCAGTTCTTC. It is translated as CASSVTGRDFYEQFF.

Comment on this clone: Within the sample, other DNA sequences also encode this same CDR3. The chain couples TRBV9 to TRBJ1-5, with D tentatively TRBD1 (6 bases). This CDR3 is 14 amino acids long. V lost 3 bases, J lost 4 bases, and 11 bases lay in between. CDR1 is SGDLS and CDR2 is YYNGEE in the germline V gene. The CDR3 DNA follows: TGTGCCAGCAGCGAGGGGGGAGGGAATCAGCCCCAGCATTTT. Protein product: CASSEGGGNQPQHF.